The entry that follows covers one TCR beta chain sequence. One end of the junction is discordant with germline, which a read error may explain. The record originates from a study of regulatory T cells in long-lasting Graves disease. The V gene's germline CDR1 is SGHAT and CDR2 FQNNGV. The CDR3 contains 15 residues. Library construction for TCR beta used iRepertoire HTBI primers and Arm-PCR of CDR3 regions. In TCRdb, the multiplex PCR reads were re-called with MiXCR into one record per CDR3 protein. The sample includes about 330,000 distinct CDR3 sequences, 16% of them seen just once. Time point given: newly diagnosed GD, antithyroid drugs for less than 3 months. PBMC-extracted RNA yielded the TCR library. An endocrinology department in Xi'an, China, recruited the patients. Separately, the same data were catalogued under a study of T cells in Graves' hyperthyroidism and ophthalmopathy.

Source: peripheral blood mononuclear cells (PBMCs), taken at new diagnosis, from a patient treated with antithyroid drugs. This receptor was taken from a woman younger than 35 with Graves disease. The V call is TRBV11-2, the J call TRBJ1-2, with D perhaps TRBD1 (6 bases). For the CDR3, the DNA is TGTGCCAGCACCTCAGGGTGGCAGGGGAACTATGGCTCCACCTTC. It specifies CASTSGWQGNYGSTF. Based on the CDR3 plus reference TRBV11-2 and TRBJ1-2, the full variable domain is EAGVAQSPRYKIIEKRQSVAFWCNPISGHATLYWYQQILGQGPKLLIQFQNNGVVDDSQLPKDRFSAERLKGVDSTLKIQPAKLEDSAVYLCASTSGWQGNYGSTFGSGTRLTVV.